The sequence of this T cell receptor (beta chain) was determined in a study of CD8+ T cells in alopecia areata. Germline lookup yields CDR1 MGHRA and CDR2 YSYEKL. The V gene end was trimmed by 0 bases and the J gene end by 2 bases; junction bases not matched to a gene: 5. This CDR3 spans 16 amino acids. Alopecia areata patients provided lesional scalp punch biopsies and peripheral blood. cDNA reverse transcribed from extracted RNA served as the sequencing template. Libraries were prepared by immunoSEQ multiplex PCR; TCRdb keeps only in-frame clonotypes and omits some of them. The data hold about 160,000 clones, with over 80% observed a single time.

The V gene is TRBV4-1, the J gene TRBJ2-3; TRBD1 agrees at 7 bases. The sequence was collected from a human donor with alopecia areata. The material was CD8+ T cells sorted from blood, obtained at week 0. CDR3 sequence: CASSQDGTDITDTQYF. The CDR3 DNA reads TGCGCCAGCAGCCAAGATGGGACAGATATCACAGATACGCAGTATTTT.